Below, 10 T cell receptor beta chains from the same sample are listed, as sequenced in a study of molecular identifiers for immune sequencing clone quantification. MiXCR, run by TCRdb on the PCR reads, gives a single entry per CDR3 protein. The data hold around 470,000 distinct CDR3 sequences, with under 30% observed a single time. Sequencing was done on a sample of naive CD8+ T cells from blood, with Jurkat cell RNA spiked in. Subset given: FACS-sorted CD8+CD4-CCR7+CD45RA+ naive T cells. The receptors shown here come from a human donor in good health. Some libraries in this study had Jurkat cell RNA spiked in.

This clonotype was detected ten times or more. This chain joins TRBV5-1 and TRBJ1-1; a possible D gene is TRBD1 (5 bases). Trimming removed 3 bases at V and 6 bases at J, with 12 bases between. This CDR3 region has 13 residues. CDR1 and CDR2 (germline): SGHRS, YFSETQ. CDR3 sequence: CASSSAGIAEAFF. CDR3 nucleotide sequence: TGCGCCAGCAGCTCGGCAGGGATCGCTGAAGCTTTCTTT.

This clonotype has at least ten counts. The chain uses TRBV12-3 or TRBV12-4 and TRBJ2-4, with D unresolved. The CDR3 covers 13 residues. Deletions cut 3 bases from V and 1 base from J, with 4 bases between. CDR3 sequence (DNA): TGTGCCAGCAGTTTCCCGGCCAAAAACATTCAGTACTTC. It yields the protein CASSFPAKNIQYF.

This clonotype has ten or more counts. The gene calls are TRBV5-1 and TRBJ2-5; a weak D match, TRBD2 (7 bases). Looked up from germline, CDR1 is SGHRS and CDR2 is YFSETQ. There are 16 residues in the CDR3. The germline V and J ends were trimmed by 0 bases and 1 base, with 13 bases remaining between them. Written as DNA, the CDR3 is TGCGCCAGCAGCTTGGAAGCCGCGGGGGCCCAAGAGACCCAGTACTTC. Encoded protein: CASSLEAAGAQETQYF. The whole variable domain, filled in from reference TRBV5-1 and TRBJ2-5, reads KAGVTQTPRYLIKTRGQQVTLSCSPISGHRSVSWYQQTPGQGLQFLFEYFSETQRNKGNFPGRFSGRQFSNSRSEMNVSTLELGDSALYLCASSLEAAGAQETQYFGPGTRLLVL.

Turning to this clonotype: Since a much larger clone is just one base distant, this may be a read error. The chain couples TRBV28 to TRBJ1-5, with D perhaps matching TRBD1 (5 bases). V lost 8 bases to trimming and J lost 4 bases, with 15 bases between them. The CDR3 has 14 residues. CDR1 is MDHEN and CDR2 is SYDVKM in the germline V gene. The CDR3 region is CASCADRPNQPQHF. CDR3 nucleotides: TGTGCCAGCTGTGCTGACAGACCAAATCAGCCCCAGCATTTT.

V usage is TRBV27 and J usage is TRBJ2-3, with a tentative D call TRBD2 (6 bases). CDR3 length equals 14 residues. The V gene lost 3 bases and the J gene lost 2 bases, with 9 bases spanning the gap. CDR1 and CDR2 from the germline V gene are MNHEY and SMNVEV (reference sequence). CDR3 bases: TGTGCCAGCAGTTTCGGGGGATTCACAGATACGCAGTATTTT. Translated, it gives CASSFGGFTDTQYF.

This clonotype showed up many times. This chain connects TRBV30 to TRBJ1-1; D gene uncertain. The V end was cut by 0 bases, the J end by 8 bases, with 13 bases between. CDR1 and CDR2 from the germline V gene are GTSNPN and SVGIG (reference sequence). This CDR3 spans 13 amino acids. Here the CDR3 DNA reads TGTGCCTGGAGTGTAAGTCATCCCGGGGAAGCTTTCTTT. As protein: CAWSVSHPGEAFF.

This clonotype occurred many times. The gene calls are TRBV5-1 and TRBJ2-5; TRBD1 matches 8 bases. Trimming removed 4 bases from V and 0 bases from J; junction bases left unmatched: 11. The V gene's germline CDR1 is SGHRS and CDR2 YFSETQ. This CDR3 has 17 residues. The DNA of the CDR3 is TGCGCCAGCAGCGCAGCCTGGACAGGGATGTACCAAGAGACCCAGTACTTC. Its protein is CASSAAWTGMYQETQYF. The full variable domain, rest sourced from reference TRBV5-1 and TRBJ2-5, is KAGVTQTPRYLIKTRGQQVTLSCSPISGHRSVSWYQQTPGQGLQFLFEYFSETQRNKGNFPGRFSGRQFSNSRSEMNVSTLELGDSALYLCASSAAWTGMYQETQYFGPGTRLLVL.

This chain uses TRBV6-2 or TRBV6-3 with TRBJ2-7, with a tentative D call TRBD1 (6 bases). V lost 4 bases, J lost 1 base, and 14 bases lay in between. There are 15 residues in the CDR3. CDR1 MNHEY and CDR2 SVGEGT come from the germline V gene. The CDR3 protein is CASSFKDSRSYEQYF. The CDR3 DNA is TGTGCCAGCAGTTTTAAGGACAGTAGGTCCTACGAGCAGTACTTC.

The rearrangement joins TRBV6-6 to TRBJ1-1; 8 bases line up with TRBD1. J gave up 3 bases and V 5 bases, and 11 bases lay outside the gene matches. The CDR3 consists of 16 residues. Germline CDR1 reads MNHNY; CDR2 reads SVGAGI (reference sequence). The CDR3 DNA reads TGTGCCAGCAGTGAACAGGGGGTGTGGGCTGACACTGAAGCTTTCTTT. It specifies CASSEQGVWADTEAFF.

This clonotype was seen a handful of times. The chain recombines TRBV2 with TRBJ1-4; TRBD1 matches at 10 bases. The CDR3 totals 17 residues. Germline V lookup: CDR1 SNHLY, CDR2 FYNNEI. V lost 3 bases and J lost 1; bases outside the gene matches: 5. CDR3 nucleotide sequence: TGTGCCAGCAGTGAGACCTGGACAGGGGGAACTAATGAAAAACTGTTTTTT. It specifies CASSETWTGGTNEKLFF. The full variable domain, completed using reference TRBV2 and TRBJ1-4, is EPEVTQTPSHQVTQMGQEVILRCVPISNHLYFYWYRQILGQKVEFLVSFYNNEISEKSEIFDDQFSVERPDGSNFTLKIRSTKLEDSAMYFCASSETWTGGTNEKLFFGSGTQLSVL.